This T cell receptor beta chain was retrieved from a study of cytomegalovirus exposure and HLA in healthy donors. The study ran its PCR with 60 Vbeta and 13 Jbeta primers. The method was immunoSEQ multiplex PCR; TCRdb's version includes in-frame clones alone and lacks a portion of them. The sample lists about 110,000 clones, around 73% occurring once. In germline, CDR1 is SNHLY, CDR2 FYNNEI. The germline V and J ends were trimmed by 5 bases and 12 bases, with 8 bases remaining between them. The CDR3 is 11 residues long. This receptor was taken from a woman aged 40-49 years in good health and CMV-seropositive. The gene calls are TRBV2 and TRBJ1-6, with unresolved D. The sample consisted of PBMCs. CDR3 coding DNA: TGTGCCAGCAGTAAGGAGCTACCCCTCCACTTT. The encoded protein is CASSKELPLHF.